A single T cell receptor (beta chain) is shown here with its context. The antigen remains undetermined. The sample comes from a study of T cell responses to AZD1222 COVID-19 vaccine. Points from the study as a whole: White British ancestry dominated among donors, who included more females, and clonal diversity was possibly underestimated. Repertoire collection took place solely once the T cell response had peaked.

Profiling relied on immunoSEQ multiplex PCR, and the TCRdb table lists in-frame clones only, not all of them. Among around 83,000 clones listed, 90% were seen once. In germline, CDR1 is MDHEN, CDR2 SYDVKM. CDR3 length equals 14 residues. Trimming took off 1 base at V and 6 bases at J, with 10 bases between the two ends. Analysis merged second doses at about 4 or about 12 weeks. The chain joins TRBV28 to TRBJ1-5; perhaps TRBD1 as D (6 bases). The sample in question was peripheral blood, obtained 28 days after the second AZD1222 dose. The origin of this receptor is an adult who received the AZD1222 COVID-19 vaccine. The CDR3 DNA reads as TGTGCCAGCAGTTTATCAGGGGATGGTCAGCCCCAGCATTTT. Its translation: CASSLSGDGQPQHF. Full variable domain (outside the CDR3, taken from reference TRBV28 and TRBJ1-5): DVKVTQSSRYLVKRTGEKVFLECVQDMDHENMFWYRQDPGLGLRLIYFSYDVKMKEKGDIPEGYSVSREKKERFSLILESASTNQTSMYLCASSLSGDGQPQHFGDGTRLSIL.